These T cell receptor beta chains were read from a single sample in a study of T cells after yellow fever vaccination. From the 5' RACE reads, TCRdb called clonotypes with MiXCR, one entry per CDR3 protein. The sample includes about 130,000 distinct CDR3 sequences, under 8% of them seen just once. Here the sequenced sample was CD4+ T cells sorted from PBMCs, taken approximately 11 days after the first yellow fever vaccination. Receptors were obtained from a man aged 18 to 35 who received the YFV17D yellow fever vaccine. Both conserved end residues are part of each CDR3. D genes are given only for firm matches. Rows give clone size only sometimes, using once, few, many, or a class for an expanded clone.

v_gene	j_gene	d_gene	abundance	CDR3aa	CDR3nt
TRBV3-1	TRBJ1-2	NA	few	CASSMQGSDGYTF	TGTGCCAGCAGCATGCAGGGGTCGGATGGCTACACCTTC
TRBV4-2	TRBJ2-2	NA	many	CASSQTTTGELFF	TGTGCCAGCAGCCAAACCACTACCGGGGAGCTGTTTTTT
TRBV20-1	TRBJ1-3	NA	many	CSASQGSGNTIYF	TGCAGTGCTTCCCAGGGGTCTGGAAACACCATATATTTT
TRBV29-1	TRBJ2-7	NA	many	CSVEGAGYEQYF	TGCAGCGTTGAGGGCGCAGGCTACGAGCAGTACTTC
TRBV20-1	TRBJ1-4	NA	few	CSARDPQSLFEKLFF	TGCAGTGCTAGAGACCCCCAGAGTTTATTTGAAAAACTGTTTTTT
TRBV29-1	TRBJ2-3	NA	many	CSVGFLTGPTDTQYF	TGCAGCGTTGGTTTTTTGACAGGACCCACAGATACGCAGTATTTT
TRBV20-1	TRBJ1-2	NA	few	CSARDWYGYTF	TGCAGTGCTAGAGATTGGTATGGCTACACCTTC
TRBV15	TRBJ1-1	NA	many	CATSWGKTEAFF	TGTGCCACCAGTTGGGGGAAGACTGAAGCTTTCTTT
TRBV20-1	TRBJ1-5	NA	few	CSATQAEGNQPQHF	TGCAGTGCCACACAGGCCGAAGGCAATCAGCCCCAGCATTTT
TRBV10-1	TRBJ2-3	NA	few	CASSVTGADTQYF	TGCGCCAGCAGTGTTACCGGGGCAGATACGCAGTATTTT
TRBV6-5	TRBJ2-2	TRBD1	few	CASSYSPVTGGTGELFF	TGTGCCAGCAGTTACTCCCCGGTAACAGGGGGTACCGGGGAGCTGTTTTTT
TRBV20-1	TRBJ2-5	TRBD2	few	CSARLPTSGGETQYF	TGCAGTGCCCGACTTCCGACTAGCGGGGGAGAGACCCAGTACTTC
TRBV20-1	TRBJ1-1	NA	many	CSSGTWNTEAFF	TGCAGTTCCGGGACATGGAACACTGAAGCTTTCTTT
TRBV20-1	TRBJ1-1	NA	many	CSASQGGALGTEAFF	TGCAGTGCTAGCCAGGGTGGGGCCTTGGGCACTGAAGCTTTCTTT
TRBV7-2	TRBJ2-3	TRBD2	few	CASSRTSLDTQYF	TGTGCCAGCAGCAGGACTAGCCTTGATACGCAGTATTTT
TRBV20-1	TRBJ2-3	TRBD2	NA	CSAPDPLAGAGDTQYF	TGCAGTGCTCCAGACCCACTAGCGGGGGCGGGGGATACGCAGTATTTT
TRBV4-1	TRBJ2-2	NA	many	CASSPQGMRTGELFF	TGCGCCAGCAGCCCGCAGGGGATGAGAACCGGGGAGCTGTTTTTT
TRBV12-3/TRBV12-4	TRBJ1-5	TRBD1	many	CASSPQGNQPQHF	TGTGCCAGCAGTCCACAGGGGAATCAGCCCCAGCATTTT
TRBV7-2	TRBJ2-7	NA	many	CASRGRAPYEQYF	TGTGCCAGCAGAGGTCGGGCACCCTACGAGCAGTACTTC
TRBV7-2	TRBJ2-2	NA	few	CASSLDRASGELFF	TGTGCCAGCAGCTTGGATCGGGCCTCAGGGGAGCTGTTTTTT
TRBV18	TRBJ2-3	NA	many	CATRKERTDTQYF	TGTGCCACCCGGAAGGAACGCACAGATACGCAGTATTTT
TRBV7-9	TRBJ1-1	NA	NA	CASSGTNTEAFF	TGTGCCAGCAGCGGTACGAACACTGAAGCTTTCTTT
TRBV4-3	TRBJ1-4	NA	many	CASSQGHRDVREKLFF	TGCGCCAGCAGCCAAGGCCACAGGGACGTTAGGGAAAAACTGTTTTTT
TRBV12-3/TRBV12-4	TRBJ2-1	TRBD1	many	CASTFQGATREQFF	TGTGCCAGCACCTTCCAGGGGGCTACAAGGGAGCAGTTCTTC
TRBV24-1	TRBJ2-3	TRBD2	many	CATSDPGGAGDTQYF	TGTGCCACCAGTGACCCCGGGGGGGCAGGAGATACGCAGTATTTT
TRBV5-1	TRBJ1-2	TRBD1	many	CASSPETGADYGYTF	TGCGCCAGCAGCCCGGAGACAGGGGCGGACTATGGCTACACCTTC
TRBV5-1	TRBJ2-3	TRBD1	many	CASSPRRGRTDTQYF	TGCGCCAGCAGCCCCCGCAGGGGGCGTACAGATACGCAGTATTTT
TRBV7-9	TRBJ2-7	NA	NA	CASSPGTTLYEQYF	TGTGCCAGCAGCCCAGGGACCACACTCTACGAGCAGTACTTC
TRBV11-2	TRBJ2-5	NA	many	CASSLDFTRGETQYF	TGTGCCAGCAGCTTAGACTTCACTAGAGGGGAGACCCAGTACTTC